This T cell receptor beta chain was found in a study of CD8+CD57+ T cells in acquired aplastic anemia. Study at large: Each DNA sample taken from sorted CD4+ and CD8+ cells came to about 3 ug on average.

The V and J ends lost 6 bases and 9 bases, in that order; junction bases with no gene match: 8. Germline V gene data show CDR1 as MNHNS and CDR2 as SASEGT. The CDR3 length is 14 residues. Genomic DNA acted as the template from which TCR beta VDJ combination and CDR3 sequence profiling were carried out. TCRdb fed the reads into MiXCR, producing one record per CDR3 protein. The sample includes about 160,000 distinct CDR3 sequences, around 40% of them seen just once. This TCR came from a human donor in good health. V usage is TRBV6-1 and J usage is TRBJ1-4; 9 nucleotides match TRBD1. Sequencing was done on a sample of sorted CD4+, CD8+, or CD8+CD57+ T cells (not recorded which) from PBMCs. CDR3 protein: CASRPTGGEKKLFF. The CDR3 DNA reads TGTGCCAGCAGGCCGACAGGGGGAGAGAAAAAACTGTTTTTT.